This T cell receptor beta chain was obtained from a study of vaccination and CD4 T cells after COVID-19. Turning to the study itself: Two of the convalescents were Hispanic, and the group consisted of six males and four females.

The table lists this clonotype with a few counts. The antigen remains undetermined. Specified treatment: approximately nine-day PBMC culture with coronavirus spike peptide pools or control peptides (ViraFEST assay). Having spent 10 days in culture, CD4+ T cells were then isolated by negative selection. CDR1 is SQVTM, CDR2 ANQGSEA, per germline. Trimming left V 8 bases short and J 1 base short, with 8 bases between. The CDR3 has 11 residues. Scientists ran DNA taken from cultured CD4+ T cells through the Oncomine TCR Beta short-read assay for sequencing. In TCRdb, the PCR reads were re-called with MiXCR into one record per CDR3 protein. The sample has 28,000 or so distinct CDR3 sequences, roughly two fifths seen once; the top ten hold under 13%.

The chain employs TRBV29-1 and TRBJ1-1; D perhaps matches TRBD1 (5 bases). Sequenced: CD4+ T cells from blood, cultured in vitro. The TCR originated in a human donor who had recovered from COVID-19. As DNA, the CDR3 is TGCAGCTCGCAGGGGAACACTGAAGCTTTCTTT. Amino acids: CSSQGNTEAFF.